This TCR beta chain is drawn from a study of regulatory T cells in long-lasting Graves disease. Libraries of TCR beta came from iRepertoire HTBI primers plus Arm-PCR of CDR3 regions. TCRdb re-called the multiplex PCR reads through MiXCR, storing one row per CDR3 protein. The sample has 450,000 to 700,000 distinct CDR3 sequences, roughly 13% seen once; the top ten hold 10%. Germline V gene sequence: CDR1 LNHDA, CDR2 SQIVND (reference sequence). The CDR3 is 13 residues long. V lost 5 bases, J lost 1 base, and 5 bases lay in between. Many counts were recorded for this clonotype. Specified time point: newly diagnosed GD, antithyroid drugs for less than 3 months. Making the TCR library involved RNA that had been extracted from PBMCs. These data also featured in a second study, about T cells in Graves' hyperthyroidism and ophthalmopathy.

The starting material was peripheral blood mononuclear cells (PBMCs), obtained at new diagnosis, from a patient treated with antithyroid drugs. This sequence originates from a man between 25 and 39 years old with Graves disease. This rearrangement joins TRBV19 to TRBJ2-2; a possible D gene is TRBD1 (5 bases). The CDR3 sequence is CASSDRNTGELFF. Here the CDR3 DNA reads TGTGCCAGTAGTGACAGGAACACCGGGGAGCTGTTTTTT.